These 13 T cell receptor beta chains were all obtained from the same sample, sequenced in a study of control samples from healthy donors and cancer patients. The repertoire was sequenced with immunoSEQ multiplex PCR; TCRdb's copy has only in-frame clones and lacks some. The table has approximately 97,000 clones, 92% seen once; the top ten hold under 2.5%. Sequenced material: blood. These receptors were obtained from a young woman in good health.

V usage is TRBV5-1 and J usage is TRBJ2-7; TRBD1 matches at 10 bases. CDR3 length equals 17 residues. V gave up 4 bases and J gave up 3 bases; unmatched junction bases: 13. Germline V CDR1 and CDR2: SGHRS, YFSETQ. CDR3 sequence (DNA): TGCGCCAGCAGCCCGACCTCCGGGACAGGGGTCGGCTACGAGCAGTACTTC. Its translation: CASSPTSGTGVGYEQYF.

J is TRBJ1-2 and V is TRBV6-2 or TRBV6-3; no firm D call. V was cut by 2 bases and J by 4 bases, with 5 bases left in between. Per the germline V gene, CDR1 is MNHEY and CDR2 is SVGEGT. The CDR3 length is 12 residues. In DNA form, the CDR3 reads TGTGCCAGCAGTTACAGTTCCTATGGCTACACCTTC. It translates to CASSYSSYGYTF.

This clone is a singleton in its sample. The chain's CDR3 is CASSLTHDSYTF. CDR3 DNA: TGTGCCAGCAGTTTAACCCACGATAGCTACACCTTC. The chain employs TRBV12-3 or TRBV12-4 and TRBJ1-2; D not certain. This CDR3 comprises 12 residues. Trimming pared 2 bases from V and 9 bases from J, leaving 10 bases between.

The chain is built from TRBV14 and TRBJ1-6, with D uncertain. V lost 1 base to trimming and J lost 9 bases, with 16 bases between them. Looked up from germline, CDR1 is SGHDN and CDR2 is FVKESK. This CDR3 comprises 16 residues. The CDR3 bases are TGTGCCAGCAGCCAAGTTCTTACCCCCTTGGGTTCACCCCTCCACTTT. This encodes CASSQVLTPLGSPLHF.

This CDR3 reads CASSLDENEQFF. CDR3 nucleotide sequence: TGTGCCAGCAGCTTGGACGAGAATGAGCAGTTCTTC. The chain has TRBV5-6 and TRBJ2-1; D is unclear. V was pared by 0 bases and J by 7 bases, with 5 bases between. The germline CDR1 and CDR2 sequences are SGHDT and YYEEEE. This CDR3 contains 12 residues.

The V and J genes are TRBV28 and TRBJ1-2; D is ambiguous. Between the trimmed V and J ends, which lost 3 bases and 0 bases, there was a span of 5 bases. Looked up from germline, CDR1 is MDHEN and CDR2 is SYDVKM. This CDR3 comprises 13 residues. Written as DNA, the CDR3 is TGTGCCAGCAGTTTGGCCGCTAACTATGGCTACACCTTC. Encoded protein: CASSLAANYGYTF.

The rearrangement links TRBV3-1 (or the pseudogene TRBV3-2) to TRBJ2-5, with 9 bases matching TRBD2. There are 15 residues in the CDR3. In germline, CDR1 is LGHDT, CDR2 YNNKEL (reference sequence). The J segment lost 5 bases and the V segment lost 4 bases, leaving 8 bases of the junction unmatched. CDR3 DNA: TGTGCCAGCAGCCGTGCGGGGGGGCTGGGTGAGACCCAGTACTTC. Translation gives CASSRAGGLGETQYF.

The CDR3 nucleotides are TGTGCCAGCAGCTTAGTGGGGACAGGGGCGAACACCGGGGAGCTGTTTTTT. As protein: CASSLVGTGANTGELFF. This rearrangement joins TRBV7-7 to TRBJ2-2, with TRBD1 matching 10 bases. The CDR3 runs to 17 residues. Germline V gives CDR1 SSHAT, CDR2 FNYEAQ (reference sequence). The junction had 2 bases not matched to a gene; V was cut back by 1 base and J by 0 bases.

The DNA for the CDR3 is TGTGCCAGCACGCCCTTCCTCGGGCCTCAGTACTTC. Translating it yields CASTPFLGPQYF. J is TRBJ2-5 and V is TRBV7-9; no clear D gene. In germline, CDR1 is SEHNR, CDR2 FQNEAQ (reference sequence). V was shortened by 7 bases and J by 11 bases, with 17 bases between the two germline ends. The CDR3 sequence is 12 residues long.

The genes are TRBV19 and TRBJ2-2; TRBD2 aligns across 8 bases. Germline-derived CDR1 and CDR2 are LNHDA and SQIVND (reference sequence). The trim removed 3 bases at V and 2 bases at J, leaving 5 bases unmatched. There are 16 residues in the CDR3. The CDR3 here is CASSMGLAGNTGELFF. The DNA for the CDR3 is TGTGCCAGTAGTATGGGCCTAGCGGGTAACACCGGGGAGCTGTTTTTT.

The chain has TRBV5-1 and TRBJ1-1; 7 bases align to TRBD1. The junction had 11 bases not matched to a gene; V was cut back by 0 bases and J by 3 bases. This CDR3 comprises 17 residues. Germline CDR1 is SGHRS and CDR2 is YFSETQ. CDR3 in amino acids: CASSLVVGGGVHTEAFF. As DNA, the CDR3 is TGCGCCAGCAGCTTGGTCGTAGGGGGCGGCGTGCACACTGAAGCTTTCTTT.

The V gene is TRBV19, the J gene TRBJ1-2, with D perhaps TRBD1 (6 bases). V lost 8 bases and J 2 bases, leaving 18 bases between the germline ends. The CDR3 loop spans 15 amino acids. Germline values: CDR1 LNHDA, CDR2 SQIVND (reference sequence). This CDR3 is CASGNRQVPNYGYTF. CDR3 in DNA: TGTGCCAGTGGAAATAGACAGGTCCCAAACTATGGCTACACCTTC.

The genes are TRBV25-1 and TRBJ1-1, with TRBD1 matching over 11 bases. V lost 4 bases and J lost 5; bases outside the gene matches: 3. Germline CDR1 reads MGHDK; CDR2 reads SYGVNS. This CDR3 is 14 amino acids long. The CDR3 region has the DNA TGTGCCAGCAGTGCGGGACAGGGGGGGACTGAAGCTTTCTTT. Its protein product is CASSAGQGGTEAFF.